The clone carrying this TCR beta chain was detected only once. Its antigen is unknown. These data are taken from a study of cytomegalovirus exposure and HLA in healthy donors. Findings of the study overall: TRBV6-2, TRBV6-3 and some other V segments were excluded as indistinguishable. V- and J-gene trimming of TCR beta was linked (in a later analysis) to a missense DCLRE1C variant.

Primers: 60 Vbeta forward and 13 Jbeta reverse. Method: immunoSEQ multiplex PCR; TCRdb's copy keeps in-frame clones and lacks some. The sample contains 75,000 to 80,000 clones, 60% to 85% of which appear only once. Germline CDR1 LNHDA, CDR2 SQIVND (reference sequence). Trimming removed 3 bases from V and 8 bases from J, with 14 bases in between. The CDR3 contains 14 residues. What was sequenced was PBMCs. The sequence derives from a male donor in good health and CMV-seronegative. The chain has TRBV19 and TRBJ2-4; D perhaps matches TRBD2 (5 bases). The CDR3 nucleotides read TGTGCCAGTAGTATGAAGTCCCCGCGGGACATTCAGTACTTC. Its protein product is CASSMKSPRDIQYF.